Here is one T cell receptor (beta chain) with its context. The antigen remains undetermined. A CD45RA-negative memory subset and a CD45RA+ naive subset were separated from the CD4+ cells. The data belong to a study of shared clonotypes between healthy human individuals. Only in-frame clones appear in the TCRdb table, and some are missing; sequencing was by immunoSEQ multiplex PCR. The table has 2 million to 2.5 million clones, just under 95% seen once; the top ten hold around 0.4%. Trimming cost V 7 bases and J 5 bases, with 11 bases left between them. The CDR3 covers 13 residues. The germline V gene has CDR1 SEHNR and CDR2 FQNEAQ (reference sequence). General study points: Despite large depth, sorted-subset datasets appeared incompletely sequenced. Sharing across several donors was seen in 4% to 6.5% of naive CD4 clonotypes.

The rearrangement joins TRBV7-9 to TRBJ1-4; tentatively, D is TRBD1 (5 bases). This clonotype was sampled from a man between 18 and 29 years old in good health. Some clones in this sample may be carry-over from other donors' samples. Sequenced input: naive CD4+ T cells from PBMCs. The subset denotes: CD45RA+ positively selected. The CDR3 is CASTEGSNEKLFF. The CDR3 DNA reads TGTGCCAGCACCGAGGGGTCCAATGAAAAACTGTTTTTT.